One T cell receptor (beta chain) is described in this entry. What it binds is not known. This entry belongs to a study of T cell responses to AZD1222 COVID-19 vaccine. Study outcomes and limitations: Just a handful of people given AZD1222 tested seropositive at baseline. Clonal diversity may have been underestimated, and the donors were mostly white British, with more females than males. At 160-218 and 743-854, vaccine-associated CD4 TCRs were dominant, and they spanned spike. The peak T cell response came first, and repertoires were sampled only after it.

Some clones are missing from TCRdb's copy, which holds only in-frame ones; the method was immunoSEQ multiplex PCR. Of fewer than 200,000 clones listed, approximately 91% are singletons. This sequence was found in an adult in good health. The source material was peripheral blood, sampled on day 0 of AZD1222 vaccination.

The CDR3 here is CASSGPSGRAYNEQFF. The CDR3 DNA follows: TGTGCCAGCAGCGGGCCTAGCGGGAGGGCCTACAATGAGCAGTTCTTC. This chain joins TRBV9 and TRBJ2-1; TRBD2 agrees at 12 bases. CDR1 and CDR2 (germline): SGDLS, YYNGEE. V shed 3 bases, J shed 2 bases, and the junction held 3 bases outside the gene matches. CDR3 length: 16 residues. Complete variable domain (other parts from reference TRBV9 and TRBJ2-1): DSGVTQTPKHLITATGQRVTLRCSPRSGDLSVYWYQQSLDQGLQFLIQYYNGEERAKGNILERFSAQQFPDLHSELNLSSLELGDSALYFCASSGPSGRAYNEQFFGPGTRLTVL.